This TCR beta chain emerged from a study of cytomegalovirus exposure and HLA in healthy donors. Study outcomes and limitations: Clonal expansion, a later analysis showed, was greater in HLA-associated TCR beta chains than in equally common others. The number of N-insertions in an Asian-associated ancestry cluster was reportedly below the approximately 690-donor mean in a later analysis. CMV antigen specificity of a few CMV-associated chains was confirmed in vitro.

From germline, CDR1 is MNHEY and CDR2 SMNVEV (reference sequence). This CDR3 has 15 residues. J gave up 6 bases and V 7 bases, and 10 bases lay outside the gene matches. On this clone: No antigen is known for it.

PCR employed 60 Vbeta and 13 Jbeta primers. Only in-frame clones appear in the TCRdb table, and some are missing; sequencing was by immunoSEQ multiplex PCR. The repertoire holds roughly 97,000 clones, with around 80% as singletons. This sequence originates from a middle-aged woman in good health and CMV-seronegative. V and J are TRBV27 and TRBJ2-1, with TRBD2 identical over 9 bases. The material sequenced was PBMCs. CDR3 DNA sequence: TGTGCCAGCACCTTAGCGGGAGTCCCCTTCAATGAGCAGTTCTTC. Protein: CASTLAGVPFNEQFF.